Listed below are T cell receptor beta chains from one sample, sequenced in a study of CD8 T cells in ankylosing spondylitis. MiXCR was run by TCRdb on the 5' RACE reads, yielding one entry per CDR3 protein. Of about 800,000 distinct CDR3 sequences in the sample, 12% are singletons; the top ten hold around 0.51%. The sequenced material came from blood, either unsorted or a sorted T cell fraction (not recorded which). The receptors derive from a male donor with ankylosing spondylitis. The CDR3 runs from the conserved cysteine through the conserved F or W. D genes are given only for firm matches. The listing skips clone size in some rows; elsewhere it reads once, few, many or a size class.

cdr3_aa,cdr3_nt,clone_size,d_call,v_call,j_call
CASSEIGLYPLMLFF,TGTGCCAGCAGTGAAATTGGGCTTTACCCTCTCATGCTGTTTTTT,-,-,TRBV2,TRBJ2-2
CASSLGGPGGYNEQFF,TGTGCCAGCAGCTTAGGAGGTCCCGGGGGATACAATGAGCAGTTCTTC,few,-,TRBV11-3,TRBJ2-1
CSALPLRPVNEQFF,TGCAGTGCTCTCCCTCTCAGACCGGTCAATGAGCAGTTCTTC,-,-,TRBV20-1,TRBJ2-1
CATSRVDAYEQYF,TGTGCCACCAGCAGAGTTGACGCCTACGAGCAGTACTTC,-,-,TRBV15,TRBJ2-7
CASSLQSGITEAFF,TGTGCCAGCAGCCTACAATCCGGGATCACTGAAGCTTTCTTT,-,-,TRBV7-2,TRBJ1-1
CASSLVLATNTGELFF,TGTGCCAGCAGCTTAGTACTAGCGACGAACACCGGGGAGCTGTTTTTT,few,TRBD2,TRBV7-2,TRBJ2-2
CASSEASWRETQYF,TGTGCCAGCAGTGAAGCGAGCTGGAGGGAGACCCAGTACTTC,-,-,TRBV6-1,TRBJ2-5
CASSLRPGSYGYTF,TGTGCCAGCAGCTTACGCCCAGGCAGCTATGGCTACACCTTC,few,-,TRBV7-3,TRBJ1-2
CATSEAGTSASDEQFF,TGTGCCACCAGTGAGGCCGGGACTAGCGCCAGCGATGAGCAGTTCTTC,few,TRBD2,TRBV24-1,TRBJ2-1
CSAKLAGGQETQYF,TGCAGTGCCAAGCTAGCGGGAGGACAAGAGACCCAGTACTTC,-,TRBD2,TRBV20-1,TRBJ2-5
CSVDGRVTDTQYF,TGCAGCGTTGACGGCAGGGTCACAGATACGCAGTATTTT,few,-,TRBV29-1,TRBJ2-3
CSVAGQSNQPQHF,TGCAGCGTTGCGGGGCAGAGCAATCAGCCCCAGCATTTT,many,-,TRBV29-1,TRBJ1-5
CASSLVYTGGGYTF,TGTGCCAGCAGCTTAGTTTATACAGGGGGTGGCTACACCTTC,-,TRBD1,TRBV7-2,TRBJ1-2
CASSLLGTAGSETQYF,TGTGCCAGCAGCCTCCTCGGGACTGCCGGCAGTGAGACCCAGTACTTC,-,-,TRBV14,TRBJ2-5
CASSWGATDTQYF,TGTGCCAGCAGCTGGGGGGCCACAGATACGCAGTATTTT,few,-,TRBV7-2,TRBJ2-3
CASRRTRSLGEKLFF,TGTGCCAGCAGGCGGACGCGGTCACTGGGGGAAAAACTGTTTTTT,many,-,TRBV27,TRBJ1-4
CASTQTTSGLLKQFF,TGTGCCAGCACCCAAACCACTAGCGGCCTGTTGAAGCAGTTCTTC,few,TRBD2,TRBV28,TRBJ2-1
CSAQDRGRLWDQPQHF,TGCAGTGCTCAGGACAGGGGGCGGTTATGGGATCAGCCCCAGCATTTT,-,TRBD1,TRBV20-1,TRBJ1-5
CASSVGTGPGELFF,TGTGCCAGCAGCGTAGGGACAGGGCCCGGGGAGCTGTTTTTT,few,TRBD1,TRBV9,TRBJ2-2
CASSRDGQGSRSPLHF,TGTGCCAGCTCACGGGACGGACAGGGATCAAGATCACCCCTCCACTTT,-,TRBD1,TRBV18,TRBJ1-6
CATSEMTGETQYF,TGTGCCACCAGTGAGATGACGGGGGAGACCCAGTACTTC,-,-,TRBV24-1,TRBJ2-5
CASSYGTRGRMDIQYF,TGTGCCAGCAGTTACGGGACTAGGGGTCGTATGGACATTCAGTACTTC,-,TRBD2,TRBV6-2/TRBV6-3,TRBJ2-4
CASSLAPIRNTEAFF,TGTGCCAGCAGCTTAGCGCCGATCCGGAACACTGAAGCTTTCTTT,-,-,TRBV7-8,TRBJ1-1
CASSYRAEWSTDTQYF,TGTGCCAGCAGTTACAGAGCAGAGTGGAGCACAGATACGCAGTATTTT,few,-,TRBV6-5,TRBJ2-3
CSADPTGGNSPLHF,TGCAGTGCTGATCCGACAGGGGGAAATTCACCCCTCCACTTT,-,TRBD1,TRBV20-1,TRBJ1-6
CSAASWSQPQHF,TGCAGTGCTGCCAGTTGGAGTCAGCCCCAGCATTTT,many,-,TRBV20-1,TRBJ1-5
CASSYGREGDTQYF,TGTGCCAGCAGCTACGGCCGCGAGGGGGATACGCAGTATTTT,-,-,TRBV7-9,TRBJ2-3
CASGPRGAFGYTF,TGTGCCAGCGGCCCGAGGGGGGCTTTTGGCTACACCTTC,-,-,TRBV12-3/TRBV12-4,TRBJ1-2
CASSEGPILGNEQFF,TGTGCCAGCAGTGAGGGACCTATCTTGGGGAATGAGCAGTTCTTC,many,-,TRBV25-1,TRBJ2-1
CASSLLSQEGSETQYF,TGTGCCAGCAGTTTGTTGAGTCAGGAAGGTTCGGAGACCCAGTACTTC,few,-,TRBV27,TRBJ2-5
CASSYGPAGYGYTF,TGTGCCAGCAGCTACGGACCCGCCGGCTATGGCTACACCTTC,-,-,TRBV7-2,TRBJ1-2
CAISEQAGPGRNTIYF,TGTGCCATCAGTGAGCAAGCAGGCCCAGGCCGAAACACCATATATTTT,-,-,TRBV10-3,TRBJ1-3
CASRNRDSSPLHF,TGTGCCAGCAGAAACAGGGACAGTTCACCCCTCCACTTT,few,TRBD1,TRBV12-3/TRBV12-4,TRBJ1-6
CASREIFRGDEQYF,TGTGCCAGCAGGGAGATTTTCAGAGGGGACGAGCAGTACTTC,few,-,TRBV6-1,TRBJ2-7
CASRLLGINEQFF,TGTGCCAGCAGGTTACTAGGCATCAATGAGCAGTTCTTC,few,-,TRBV5-5,TRBJ2-1
CASSLTGGASGELFF,TGTGCCAGCAGCTTAACCGGGGGGGCCAGCGGGGAGCTGTTTTTT,many,TRBD2,TRBV7-2,TRBJ2-2
CASIQGTERIQETQYF,TGTGCCAGCATCCAGGGGACGGAGAGGATCCAAGAGACCCAGTACTTC,once,-,TRBV18,TRBJ2-5
CASSTTTAFDGEQYF,TGTGCCAGTAGTACGACGACCGCCTTTGACGGCGAGCAGTACTTC,-,-,TRBV19,TRBJ2-7
CAISDDGDSEAFF,TGTGCCATCAGTGACGATGGGGACTCTGAAGCTTTCTTT,few,-,TRBV10-3,TRBJ1-1
CASRSYEELQETQYF,TGCGCCAGCCGATCCTACGAAGAGCTCCAAGAGACCCAGTACTTC,-,-,TRBV4-1,TRBJ2-5
CSARDVGQEQYF,TGCAGTGCTAGAGATGTTGGGCAGGAGCAGTACTTC,-,-,TRBV20-1,TRBJ2-7